This is a list of T cell receptor beta chains from one sample in a study of cytomegalovirus exposure and HLA in healthy donors. Clones were sequenced by immunoSEQ multiplex PCR, and TCRdb holds only the in-frame ones, with some missing. The table lists 90,000 to 100,000 clones, less than 80% of them singletons. The sequencing input was PBMCs. The receptors were gathered from a boy between 10 and 17 years old in good health and CMV-seropositive. The CDR3 runs from the conserved cysteine through the conserved F or W. A D gene is named only where the DNA matches it firmly. The size field is filled for only some rows; it gives once, few, many or a size class.

j_call d_call clone_size v_call cdr3_nt cdr3_aa
TRBJ2-7 TRBD1 . TRBV29-1 TGCAGCGCCTGGACAGGGGGCAACTACGAGCAGTACTTC CSAWTGGNYEQYF
TRBJ2-1 . . TRBV5-1 TGCGCCAGCAGCACCATCCACGGTGAGCAGTTCTTC CASSTIHGEQFF
TRBJ2-6 . . TRBV5-1 TGCGCCAGCAGCTATTCACAGGGACCCTCTGGGGCCAACGTCCTGACTTTC CASSYSQGPSGANVLTF
TRBJ2-7 . . TRBV6-1 TGTGCCAGCAGTGGAGTTGGCGAGCAGTACTTC CASSGVGEQYF
TRBJ2-5 . . TRBV15 TGTGCCACCAGCAGACAGGGTATAAGGGAGACCCAGTACTTC CATSRQGIRETQYF
TRBJ1-6 TRBD1 . TRBV5-1 TGCGCCAGCACCGGCGAGAACAGGGGGCTTTTCGATAATTCACCCCTCCACTTT CASTGENRGLFDNSPLHF
TRBJ2-5 . . TRBV27 TGTGCCAGCAGTTTATTGGGCCAGCAAGAGACCCAGTACTTC CASSLLGQQETQYF
TRBJ1-1 . few TRBV5-1 TGCGCCAGCAGCTCTGACAGTTCCATGAACACTGAAGCTTTCTTT CASSSDSSMNTEAFF
TRBJ2-3 TRBD1 . TRBV9 TGTGCCAGCAGCCTCGACAGGGGCCCGATGGGAGATACGCAGTATTTT CASSLDRGPMGDTQYF
TRBJ2-3 . . TRBV9 TGTGCCAGCAGCGTAGGGCAGGGAAGGGGCCCAGATACGCAGTATTTT CASSVGQGRGPDTQYF
TRBJ1-5 . few TRBV9 TGTGCCGCGGGCCAGGACAGCCAACTTTATAGCAATCAGCCCCAGCATTTT CAAGQDSQLYSNQPQHF
TRBJ2-7 TRBD1 . TRBV2 TGTGCCAGCAGTGGCGACAGGGCGGTTTCCCTCGAGCAGTACTTC CASSGDRAVSLEQYF
TRBJ2-7 . . TRBV21-1 TGTGCCAGCAGCAAAACCTCAGGGGTGAGAGTCTACGAGCAGTACTTC CASSKTSGVRVYEQYF
TRBJ1-5 . few TRBV6-1 TGTGCCAGCAGTGCCAGGGAGGACCAGCCCCAGCATTTT CASSAREDQPQHF
TRBJ1-5 . . TRBV5-3 TGTGCCAGAAGCTTGGGGATGGGCAGCCCGATTATAGTCAATCAGCCCCAGCATTTT CARSLGMGSPIIVNQPQHF
TRBJ2-5 . . TRBV7-9 TGTGCCAGCAGTTCCGAGCAGGGGGGCCAGTACTTC CASSSEQGGQYF
TRBJ1-3 . few TRBV18 TGTGCCAGCTCACGGCTTTCCTCTGGAAACACCATATATTTT CASSRLSSGNTIYF
TRBJ2-7 TRBD1 . TRBV7-9 TGTGCCAGCAGCCAGGACAGGGGGAAGGCGGGACTAGGTTCCTACGAGCAGTACTTC CASSQDRGKAGLGSYEQYF
TRBJ1-1 . . TRBV10-1 TGCGCCAGCAGTGAGTTTGGGGGCTCGGACACTGAAGCTTTCTTT CASSEFGGSDTEAFF
TRBJ2-1 TRBD2 few TRBV7-3 TGTGCCAGCAGCTCTAGCGGGGGGTCCTACAATGAGCAGTTCTTC CASSSSGGSYNEQFF
TRBJ1-2 TRBD1 . TRBV19 TGTGCCAGTAGTCCACAGGGGGCTGGCGGCTACACCTTC CASSPQGAGGYTF
TRBJ2-1 . few TRBV6-1 TGTGCCAGCTCCGGGACTCCCCCCTACAATGAGCAGTTCTTC CASSGTPPYNEQFF
TRBJ1-2 . . TRBV9 TGTGCCAGCAGCCGCTTTTTAACAGGGAACTATGGCTACACCTTC CASSRFLTGNYGYTF
TRBJ1-1 . . TRBV25-1 TGTGCCAGCAGTGAATTTCAGGGAACTGAAGCTTTCTTT CASSEFQGTEAFF
TRBJ1-2 . . TRBV30 TGTGCCTGGACAAGCGGGAGAGGTATCGGTGGCTACACCTTC CAWTSGRGIGGYTF
TRBJ1-2 . . TRBV29-1 TGCAGCGTTGAGTTGCAGGTTTCGTATGGCTACACCTTC CSVELQVSYGYTF
TRBJ2-2 . . TRBV5-6 TGTGCCAGCAGCTTGGCAGGGGCGCCGGGGGAGCTGTTTTTT CASSLAGAPGELFF
TRBJ1-1 TRBD1 once TRBV9 TGTGCCAGCAGCGGGAACAGGGGGCTCACTGAAGCTTTCTTT CASSGNRGLTEAFF
TRBJ2-7 TRBD1 . TRBV30 TGTGCCTCGAAGACAGGGGGCAAGTACGAGCAGTACTTC CASKTGGKYEQYF
TRBJ2-1 . . TRBV29-1 TGCAGCGTGCCCAGGGACTCCTACAATGAGCAGTTCTTC CSVPRDSYNEQFF
TRBJ1-1 TRBD1 few TRBV5-1 TGCGCCAGCAGCCGAGATCCGGGACAGGGGAAGGCTGAAGCTTTCTTT CASSRDPGQGKAEAFF
TRBJ1-2 TRBD1 . TRBV28 TGTGCCAGCAGTTTTGGGACAGTCGGCTACACCTTC CASSFGTVGYTF
TRBJ2-7 . once TRBV7-9 TGTGCCAGCAGTTTTGTAGGGAGCTCCTACGAGCAGTACTTC CASSFVGSSYEQYF
TRBJ2-7 . . TRBV10-1 TGCGCCAGCAGTCCCCCGAACTCCCACGAGCAGTACTTC CASSPPNSHEQYF
TRBJ1-5 . . TRBV16 TGTGCCAGCAGTAGTCGGGGGTTTAGCAATCAGCCCCAGCATTTT CASSSRGFSNQPQHF
TRBJ1-6 . few TRBV7-9 TGTGCCAGCAGCTTATCGGCGGGCTCCTATAATTCACCCCTCCACTTT CASSLSAGSYNSPLHF
TRBJ2-2 . . TRBV11-1 TGTGCCAGCAGTCGAAGGAATGGGGGAGGTGGGGAGCTGTTTTTT CASSRRNGGGGELFF
TRBJ1-1 TRBD1 . TRBV19 TGTGCCAGTACCCGGACAGGGGCCCTAAACTATGAAGCTTTCTTT CASTRTGALNYEAFF
TRBJ1-2 TRBD1 . TRBV2 TGTGCCAGTCGGGACAGGGGGACCGGTGGCTACACCTTC CASRDRGTGGYTF
TRBJ1-1 TRBD1 . TRBV2 TGTGCCAGCAGTGAAACTTGGACAGGGATTAGTGAAGCTTTCTTT CASSETWTGISEAFF
TRBJ1-3 TRBD1 few TRBV5-1 TGCGCCAGCAGCGCCGGTACAGGGGTCTCTGGAAACACCATATATTTT CASSAGTGVSGNTIYF
TRBJ1-1 . . TRBV30 TGTGCCTGGAGTCAGAATTCTGAAGCTTTCTTT CAWSQNSEAFF
TRBJ1-6 TRBD1 . TRBV4-2 TGTGCCAGCAGCCAAGATCGGCAGGGGGACTCACCCCTCCACTTT CASSQDRQGDSPLHF
TRBJ1-2 TRBD1 . TRBV6-6 TGTGCCAGCAGTACCGGGACAGGGAATGGCTACACCTTC CASSTGTGNGYTF
TRBJ2-7 TRBD2 . TRBV5-1 TGCGCCAGCAGCTCAGCAGGGCGGGAGGCCTACGAGCAGTACTTC CASSSAGREAYEQYF
TRBJ1-2 TRBD1 . TRBV6-1 TGTGCCAGCAGTGGGGACAGGAGGTATGGCTACACCTTC CASSGDRRYGYTF
TRBJ1-2 . . TRBV9 TGTGCCAGCAGCGTAACACAGGGAGGGTATGGCTACACCTTC CASSVTQGGYGYTF
TRBJ1-2 . few TRBV6-5 TGTGCCAGCAGCCCGCTAGGGGACTATGGCTACCCCTTC CASSPLGDYGYPF